A single sample is the source of the 27 T cell receptor beta chains below, sequenced in a study of T cells in Graves' hyperthyroidism and ophthalmopathy. Amplified TCR beta CDR3 regions derived from RNA transcripts. HTBI primers were the set used in a first-round RT-PCR of the TCR CDR3. TCRdb re-analysed the multiplex PCR reads in MiXCR, keeping a single row per CDR3 protein. The sample yields some 490,000 distinct CDR3 sequences, approximately 22% seen once. The sample comprised blood. These receptor sequences come from a woman in her sixties or seventies with Graves' ophthalmopathy.

This clonotype came up a few times. An end of the junction differs from the germline gene, which may be a read error. The gene calls are TRBV12-3 or TRBV12-4 and TRBJ1-1; 7 bases agree with TRBD1. CDR3 length: 12 amino acids. CDR3 sequence (DNA): TGTGCCAGCAGTATGGACAGGACTGAGGCTTTCTTT. This codes for CASSMDRTEAFF.

This clonotype was counted at least ten times. This chain connects TRBV28 to TRBJ1-5; TRBD1 matches at 8 bases. V trimming: 6 bases; J trimming: 5 bases; junction bases outside the gene matches: 6. Germline CDR1 and CDR2: MDHEN and SYDVKM. This CDR3 spans 14 amino acids. CDR3: CASRPQGEHQPQHF. CDR3 nucleotide sequence: TGTGCCAGCAGACCACAGGGGGAGCATCAGCCCCAGCATTTT. Complete variable domain (other parts from reference TRBV28 and TRBJ1-5): DVKVTQSSRYLVKRTGEKVFLECVQDMDHENMFWYRQDPGLGLRLIYFSYDVKMKEKGDIPEGYSVSREKKERFSLILESASTNQTSMYLCASRPQGEHQPQHFGDGTRLSIL.

The CDR3 nucleotides are TGTGCCAGCAGCTACGACAGGGGGCCCCAAGAGACCCAGTACTTC. This encodes CASSYDRGPQETQYF. V and J are TRBV7-9 and TRBJ2-5; 10 positions match TRBD1. Germline V gene data show CDR1 as SEHNR and CDR2 as FQNEAQ (reference sequence). The junction had 3 bases not matched to a gene; V was cut back by 4 bases and J by 1 base. The CDR3 has 15 amino acids.

The chain links TRBV11-3 to TRBJ1-2; D unclear. Germline CDR1 reads SGHNT; CDR2 reads YENEEA. Trimming took off 4 bases at V and 3 bases at J, with 9 bases between the two ends. The CDR3 covers 13 residues. CDR3 nucleotide sequence: TGTGCCAGCAGCTCTCAGGCCCACTATGGCTACACCTTC. It codes for CASSSQAHYGYTF.

This clonotype was detected only a few times. The chain employs TRBV9 and TRBJ1-1, with no clear D. The CDR3 sequence is 13 residues long. V lost 3 bases and J 2 bases, leaving 8 bases between the germline ends. Germline V gene lookup returns CDR1 SGDLS and CDR2 YYNGEE. CDR3 sequence reads: CASSAQPNTEAFF. CDR3 DNA sequence: TGTGCCAGCAGCGCACAGCCTAACACTGAAGCTTTCTTT. Variable domain in full (rest from reference TRBV9 and TRBJ1-1): DSGVTQTPKHLITATGQRVTLRCSPRSGDLSVYWYQQSLDQGLQFLIQYYNGEERAKGNILERFSAQQFPDLHSELNLSSLELGDSALYFCASSAQPNTEAFFGQGTRLTVV.

This rearrangement joins TRBV27 to TRBJ2-2; D is ambiguous. The CDR3 extends over 13 amino acids. Trimming cost V 6 bases and J 6 bases, with 11 bases left between them. The V gene's germline CDR1 is MNHEY and CDR2 SMNVEV (reference sequence). The CDR3 sequence: CASSTRRAGELFF. The CDR3 DNA reads as TGTGCCAGCAGCACCCGTAGGGCCGGGGAGCTGTTTTTT.

The V gene is TRBV14, the J gene TRBJ2-1; the D gene could be TRBD1 or TRBD2 (5 bases each). Germline CDR1 is SGHDN and CDR2 is FVKESK. This CDR3 has 18 amino acids. The V end lost 2 bases, the J end lost 7 bases, and 24 bases lay between the germline ends. The CDR3 coding sequence is TGTGCCAGCAGCCAACGTAACATTAAGGACAAGGTAGCGAATGAGCAGTTCTTC. Translated, it gives CASSQRNIKDKVANEQFF.

The chain couples TRBV19 to TRBJ1-2; D gene ambiguous. Trimming stripped 7 bases from V and 5 bases from J, with 11 bases between. Germline assignment: CDR1 LNHDA and CDR2 SQIVND (reference sequence). The CDR3 has 12 residues. The CDR3 loop is CASTHDTYGYTF. The CDR3 DNA is TGTGCCAGTACCCACGACACATATGGCTACACCTTC.

The gene calls are TRBV29-1 and TRBJ2-7; 11 bases align to TRBD1. The V segment lost 6 bases and the J segment 3 bases; nucleotides outside the gene matches: 7. This CDR3 contains 14 residues. Germline CDR1 is SQVTM and CDR2 is ANQGSEA. The CDR3 loop reads CSVGRTGGIYEQYF. CDR3 sequence (DNA): TGCAGCGTCGGGAGGACAGGGGGCATCTACGAGCAGTACTTC.

This clonotype showed up many times. This sequence joins TRBV28 and TRBJ2-3; D not resolved. The CDR3 is made up of 14 amino acids. V was pared by 4 bases and J by 2 bases, with 10 bases between. Germline V lookup: CDR1 MDHEN, CDR2 SYDVKM. The CDR3 region is CASSSIPTTDTQYF. In nucleotides, the CDR3 is TGTGCCAGCAGTTCTATTCCTACCACAGATACGCAGTATTTT.

The table lists this clonotype with many counts. The chain carries TRBV20-1 and TRBJ2-5; 7 bases are a match to TRBD2. V gave up 6 bases and J gave up 2 bases; unmatched junction bases: 12. The CDR3 consists of 15 residues. Germline loops: CDR1 DFQATT, CDR2 SNEGSKA (reference sequence). The CDR3 reads CSASGFGGGQETQYF. The CDR3 DNA reads as TGCAGTGCCAGTGGGTTTGGGGGGGGGCAAGAGACCCAGTACTTC.

This clonotype was seen more than once but under ten times. V usage is TRBV6-1 and J usage is TRBJ2-1; 11 bases map to TRBD2. CDR1 is MNHNS and CDR2 is SASEGT in the germline V gene. CDR3 length: 13 residues. The V segment lost 7 bases and the J segment 6 bases; nucleotides outside the gene matches: 2. Written as DNA, the CDR3 is TGTGCCAGCAATAGCGGGAGGGCCAATGAGCAGTTCTTC. Translated: CASNSGRANEQFF.

This clonotype was detected many times. The chain couples TRBV12-3 or TRBV12-4 to TRBJ2-1; D not certain. The V and J ends lost 4 bases and 7 bases respectively, with 8 bases between them. The CDR3 consists of 12 residues. The CDR3 nucleotides are TGTGCCAGCAGTTCCCAAATTAATGAGCAGTTCTTC. Translated, it gives CASSSQINEQFF.

CDR3 sequence: CASSFRTGRTEAFF. The DNA for the CDR3 is TGTGCCAGTAGTTTCCGGACAGGACGAACTGAAGCTTTCTTT. The chain joins TRBV19 to TRBJ1-1, with 7 bases identical to TRBD1. CDR1 is LNHDA, CDR2 SQIVND, per germline (reference sequence). The CDR3 extends over 14 amino acids. The trim removed 5 bases at V and 5 bases at J, leaving 8 bases unmatched.

This clonotype was seen only a few times. CDR3 loop: CASSYSTLTGRGTDTQYF. DNA of the CDR3: TGTGCCAGCAGTTACTCCACACTAACAGGGAGGGGCACAGATACGCAGTATTTT. This chain uses TRBV6-5 with TRBJ2-3, with D possibly matching TRBD2 (7 bases). Germline lookup yields CDR1 MNHEY and CDR2 SVGAGI. The CDR3 loop spans 18 amino acids. Trimming removed 0 bases from V and 1 base from J, with 17 bases in between.

A note on this clonotype: A much larger clonotype is one base distant, so this may be a read error. V gene TRBV3-1 combines with J gene TRBJ1-1, with D maybe TRBD1 (6 bases). Germline V gives CDR1 LGHDT, CDR2 YNNKEL (reference sequence). This CDR3 is 13 amino acids long. The DNA for the CDR3 is TGTGCCCGCAGCGTAGGGGGGGGGACTGAAGCTTTCTTT. Its translation: CARSVGGGTEAFF.

The rearrangement uses TRBV30 and TRBJ2-2; no definite D call. Germline V gene sequence: CDR1 GTSNPN, CDR2 SVGIG (reference sequence). This CDR3 contains 16 residues. Trimming stripped 2 bases from V and 1 base from J, with 14 bases between. CDR3 sequence reads: CAWSPSWTVNTGELFF. CDR3 bases: TGTGCCTGGAGTCCGTCTTGGACGGTGAACACCGGGGAGCTGTTTTTT.

A few counts support this clonotype. This sequence joins TRBV10-3 and TRBJ1-1, with TRBD1 as a possible D gene (6 bases). CDR3 length equals 15 residues. Germline V gives CDR1 ENHRY, CDR2 SYGVKD. The V and J ends lost 3 bases and 1 base respectively, with 12 bases between them. CDR3: CAISEDGTTNTEAFF. The CDR3 DNA reads as TGTGCCATCAGTGAAGACGGGACAACGAACACTGAAGCTTTCTTT.

This clonotype turned up a few times. J is TRBJ1-2 and V is TRBV3-1, with TRBD1 identical over 7 bases. J was trimmed by 7 bases and V by 3 bases; bases with no gene match: 8. This CDR3 is 14 amino acids long. CDR1 LGHDT and CDR2 YNNKEL come from the germline V gene (reference sequence). The CDR3 coding sequence is TGTGCCAGCAGCCACTGGGGGACAGAGGGTGGCTACACCTTC. Its protein product is CASSHWGTEGGYTF. Full variable domain (remainder filled in from reference TRBV3-1 and TRBJ1-2): DTAVSQTPKYLVTQMGNDKSIKCEQNLGHDTMYWYKQDSKKFLKIMFSYNNKELIINETVPNRFSPKSPDKAHLNLHINSLELGDSAVYFCASSHWGTEGGYTFGSGTRLTVV.

There are a few counts of this clonotype. The chain has TRBV7-9 and TRBJ2-7; D is ambiguous. V lost 2 bases to trimming and J lost 3 bases, with 8 bases between them. This CDR3 region has 13 residues. Germline loops: CDR1 SEHNR, CDR2 FQNEAQ (reference sequence). The CDR3, as DNA: TGTGCCAGCAGCTTAAGTTGGGGCTACGAGCAGTACTTC. Translated, it gives CASSLSWGYEQYF.

The DNA of the CDR3 is TGTGCCAGCACCGGAGGAACCTATAATTCACCCCTCCACTTT. Translating gives CASTGGTYNSPLHF. The chain joins TRBV6-1 to TRBJ1-6, with D hard to call. This CDR3 contains 14 residues. Trimming shortened V by 7 bases and J by 2 bases, and 9 bases separated the two germline ends. Germline CDR1 reads MNHNS; CDR2 reads SASEGT.

This clonotype was picked up a small number of times. The chain couples TRBV6-1 to TRBJ1-4; 9 bases agree with TRBD1. The CDR3 loop spans 15 amino acids. V lost 3 bases to trimming and J lost 7 bases; unmatched junction nucleotides: 6. Germline values: CDR1 MNHNS, CDR2 SASEGT. The CDR3 sequence: CASSDTGTGTEKLFF. The CDR3 DNA is TGTGCCAGCAGTGACACCGGGACAGGGACTGAAAAACTGTTTTTT.

Details on this clonotype: A junction boundary mismatches the germline segment, possibly from a read error. The rearrangement uses TRBV9 and TRBJ2-7; 7 nucleotides agree with TRBD1. CDR1 is SGDLS and CDR2 is YYNGEE in the germline V gene. CDR3 length: 15 amino acids. CDR3 coding DNA: TGCGCCAGCAGCATATCGACAGGGCTACCGTACGAGCAGTACTTC. It is translated as CASSISTGLPYEQYF.

This clonotype showed up just a few times. The J gene is TRBJ2-7, the V gene TRBV7-2, with TRBD2 identical over 13 bases. The ends lost 4 bases at V and 9 bases at J; junction bases unmatched: 15. Germline values: CDR1 SGHTA, CDR2 FQGNSA. The CDR3 consists of 17 residues. CDR3 coding DNA: TGTGCCAGCAGCTCGGAGGGGACTAGCGGGGCGCGAAGGGGGCAGTACTTC. Protein: CASSSEGTSGARRGQYF. Looking up the rest from reference TRBV7-2 and TRBJ2-7 gives the full variable domain: GAGVSQSPSNKVTEKGKDVELRCDPISGHTALYWYRQSLGQGLEFLIYFQGNSAPDKSGLPSDRFSAERTGGSVSTLTIQRTQQEDSAVYLCASSSEGTSGARRGQYFGPGTRLTVT.

This clonotype occurred many times. V gene TRBV6-2 or TRBV6-3 combines with J gene TRBJ1-1, with no clear D. This CDR3 comprises 16 residues. Germline assignment: CDR1 MNHEY and CDR2 SVGEGT. V shed 3 bases and J shed 1 base, with 15 bases lying between them. The CDR3 reads CASSYREDFWNTEAFF. As DNA, the CDR3 is TGTGCCAGCAGTTATCGGGAGGATTTCTGGAACACTGAAGCTTTCTTT.

Only one count was recorded for this clonotype. The chain links TRBV10-3 to TRBJ2-5; D is ambiguous. The V end was cut by 4 bases, the J end by 7 bases, with 10 bases between. This CDR3 has 12 amino acids. Germline V gene lookup returns CDR1 ENHRY and CDR2 SYGVKD. DNA of the CDR3: TGTGCCATCAGTGCGGAGTCATGGACCCAGTACTTC. Translated, it gives CAISAESWTQYF.

This clonotype has a handful of counts. V usage is TRBV6-5 and J usage is TRBJ2-4, with D tentatively TRBD1 (5 bases). V gave up 4 bases and J gave up 2 bases, with 18 bases separating them. Germline V gene lookup returns CDR1 MNHEY and CDR2 SVGAGI. The CDR3 length is 17 residues. The CDR3 here is CASSLRSDTRTKNIQYF. The CDR3 DNA follows: TGTGCCAGCAGTTTACGATCGGACACTCGAACCAAAAACATTCAGTACTTC.